This T cell receptor beta chain comes out of a study of CD4 T cells in relation to SARS-CoV-2 and coronaviruses. Study at large: After nine to eleven days of antigen culture, PBMC TCR beta CDR3s were sequenced. Controls used an HIV-1 Nef peptide pool or no peptide.

Measured with immunoSEQ multiplex PCR; TCRdb has only the in-frame clones, and not every one. The sample holds approximately 30,000 clones, 74% seen once. CD4+ T cells from unexposed donors were obtained before the COVID-19 pandemic (2011-2018). The cells were cultured for 10 days before CD4+ T cells were isolated. Unexposed-donor CD4+ T cells were probed with SARS-CoV-2 S/N and four cold-coronavirus spikes, cells permitting. Cultures received half-medium IL-2 refreshes on days 3 and 7. CDR3 length: 13 amino acids. With 0 bases removed from V and 7 bases from J, the gap between germline ends came to 7 bases. The germline V gene has CDR1 SGHAT and CDR2 FQNNGV. As regards this clone: Its cognate antigen is unknown.

The rearrangement uses TRBV11-2 and TRBJ2-1; no reliable D call. The receptor's source is a human donor in good health. The sequenced material came from CD4+ T cells from PBMCs, cultured in vitro. This CDR3 is CASSLDLVNEQFF. The CDR3, as DNA: TGTGCCAGCAGCTTAGATCTGGTGAATGAGCAGTTCTTC.